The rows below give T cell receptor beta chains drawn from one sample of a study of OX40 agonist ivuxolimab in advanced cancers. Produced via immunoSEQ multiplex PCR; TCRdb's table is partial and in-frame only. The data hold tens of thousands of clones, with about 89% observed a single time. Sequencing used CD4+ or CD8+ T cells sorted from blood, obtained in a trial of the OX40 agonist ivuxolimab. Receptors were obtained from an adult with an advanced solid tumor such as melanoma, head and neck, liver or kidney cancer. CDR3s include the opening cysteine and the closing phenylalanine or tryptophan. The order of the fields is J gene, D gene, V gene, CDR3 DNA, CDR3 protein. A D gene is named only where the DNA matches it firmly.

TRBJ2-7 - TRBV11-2 TGTGCCAGCAGCTATCTCCGGGACAACTACGAGCAGTACTTC CASSYLRDNYEQYF
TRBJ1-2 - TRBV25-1 TGTGCCAGCAGTGAATATGGGCGAGATGGCTACACCTTC CASSEYGRDGYTF
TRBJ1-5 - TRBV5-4 TGTGCCAGCAGCGCGTATGACGGGCCCCAGCATTTT CASSAYDGPQHF
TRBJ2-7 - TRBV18 TGTGCCAGCTCACCTGAAGGTCCCTACGAGCAGTACTTC CASSPEGPYEQYF
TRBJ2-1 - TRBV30 TGTGCCTGGCGGGCGTTCGGGGAGCAGTTCTTC CAWRAFGEQFF
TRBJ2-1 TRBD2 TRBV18 TGTGCCAGCTCACCACTTCCTCTAGCGGGTGTCACCTACAATGAGCAGTTCTTC CASSPLPLAGVTYNEQFF
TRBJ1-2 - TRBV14 TGTGCCAGCAGCATCATAACAGGGCCTTTTGGCTACACCTTC CASSIITGPFGYTF
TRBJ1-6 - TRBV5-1 TGCGCCAGCAGGGAAACAGATTCACCCCTCCACTTT CASRETDSPLHF
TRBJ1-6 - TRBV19 TGTGCCAGTAGTCCCCGAGGCGACAGTTTAAATTCACCCCTCCACTTT CASSPRGDSLNSPLHF
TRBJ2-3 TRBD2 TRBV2 TGTGCCAGCAGTGAAGCGAGGGGGCCAGCGGGAGGGGACACAGATACGCAGTATTTT CASSEARGPAGGDTDTQYF
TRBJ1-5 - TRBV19 TGTGCCAGTAGCCGGGGGGAGAGCCAGCCCCAGCATTTT CASSRGESQPQHF
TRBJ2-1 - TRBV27 TGTGCCAGCAGCAGGGCCAGCTCCTACAATGAGCAGTTCTTC CASSRASSYNEQFF
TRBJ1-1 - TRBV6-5 TGTGCCAGCAGTTACATCGGGCAGATGAACACTGAAGCTTTCTTT CASSYIGQMNTEAFF